The T cell receptor beta chain described here comes from a study of regulatory T cells in long-lasting Graves disease. Time point in this sample: newly diagnosed GD, antithyroid drugs for less than 3 months. PBMC RNA served as the TCR library source. The authors diagnosed Graves' disease using American Thyroid Association guidelines. The table lists this clonotype with many counts. With iRepertoire HTBI primers and Arm-PCR of CDR3 regions, TCR beta libraries were built. TCRdb reprocessed the multiplex PCR reads via MiXCR and lists one record per CDR3 protein. The sample lists under 450,000 distinct CDR3 sequences, about 16% occurring once. Germline V gene data show CDR1 as KGHSH and CDR2 as LQKENI. The CDR3 spans 13 residues. The V and J ends lost 6 bases and 6 bases, in that order; junction bases with no gene match: 7. These same data were also listed under a study on T cells in Graves' hyperthyroidism and ophthalmopathy.

The sequenced sample was peripheral blood mononuclear cells (PBMCs), obtained at new diagnosis, from a patient treated with antithyroid drugs. The chain carries TRBV18 and TRBJ2-7, with 8 nucleotides matching TRBD2. The source of this sequence is a woman younger than 30 with Graves disease. The CDR3 nucleotides read TGTGCCAGCTCGTATGGGACTAGGTCCGAGCAGTACTTC. Translated: CASSYGTRSEQYF. Full variable domain (outside the CDR3, taken from reference TRBV18 and TRBJ2-7): NAGVMQNPRHLVRRRGQEARLRCSPMKGHSHVYWYRQLPEEGLKFMVYLQKENIIDESGMPKERFSAEFPKEGPSILRIQQVVRGDSAAYFCASSYGTRSEQYFGPGTRLTVT.